This passage covers 21 T cell receptor beta chains from one sample sequenced in a study of T-cell reconstitution after alpha-beta-depleted transplantation in children. Unique molecular identifiers featured in how the TCRbeta library was prepared. TCRdb reanalysed the PCR reads using MiXCR and keeps one entry per CDR3 protein. In the table there are almost 500,000 distinct CDR3 sequences, roughly an eighth of which are singletons. The sample in question was PBMCs from the stem cell graft donor, obtained from the stem cell graft. All receptors come from a human donor who donated a stem cell graft to a child with combined immunodeficiency.

This clonotype was observed a handful of times. The chain carries TRBV9 and TRBJ2-7; D may be TRBD1 (5 bases). There are 14 residues in the CDR3. V gave up 4 bases and J gave up 0 bases, with 11 bases separating them. Germline lookup yields CDR1 SGDLS and CDR2 YYNGEE. The CDR3 loop reads CASSQGQSSYEQYF. DNA for the CDR3: TGTGCCAGCAGCCAGGGTCAGAGCTCCTACGAGCAGTACTTC.

As for this clonotype: The CDR3 does not end in the conserved phenylalanine or tryptophan, so this is likely a read error. The chain employs TRBV13 and TRBJ2-7; a possible D gene is TRBD1 (6 bases). Germline CDR1 is PRHDT and CDR2 is FYEKMQ (reference sequence). The V gene lost 4 bases and the J gene lost 6 bases, with 13 bases spanning the gap. CDR3 size: 13 residues. CDR3 DNA sequence: TGTGCCAGCAGCTACCAAGGACAGTCCGAGCAGTACTAC. Amino acids: CASSYQGQSEQYY.

This clonotype has more than one count but fewer than ten. This chain connects TRBV29-1 to TRBJ1-1, with TRBD1 as a possible D gene (5 bases). V was clipped by 3 bases and J by 4 bases, with 12 bases between them. The CDR3 totals 13 residues. Per the germline V gene, CDR1 is SQVTM and CDR2 is ANQGSEA. The CDR3 spells CSVEGRLVTEAFF. The CDR3 DNA reads TGCAGCGTTGAGGGACGGCTGGTCACTGAAGCTTTCTTT.

The chain links TRBV12-3 or TRBV12-4 to TRBJ2-4, with D unclear. The CDR3 is made up of 14 amino acids. V lost 4 bases and J lost 0, with 7 bases in between. CDR3 in amino acids: CASSYRQAKNIQYF. In DNA, the CDR3 is TGTGCCAGCAGTTATCGCCAAGCCAAAAACATTCAGTACTTC.

This clonotype has a count of ten or more. The chain joins TRBV4-2 to TRBJ2-6; D is unresolved. This CDR3 spans 17 amino acids. V was cut by 1 base and J by 0 bases, with 10 bases left in between. Germline lookup yields CDR1 LGHNA and CDR2 YNFKEQ. The DNA of the CDR3 is TGTGCCAGCAGCCAAGGTATCGGGCTCTCTGGGGCCAACGTCCTGACTTTC. Translating gives CASSQGIGLSGANVLTF.

This clonotype was counted only a few times. The J gene is TRBJ1-1, the V gene TRBV6-1, with D possibly TRBD1 on 6 matching bases. V gave up 5 bases and J gave up 4 bases, with 17 bases separating them. Germline CDR1 MNHNS, CDR2 SASEGT. CDR3 size: 15 residues. The CDR3 bases are TGTGCCAGCAGTCCAAACGGGGGGCGCGTCACTGAAGCTTTCTTT. Translation: CASSPNGGRVTEAFF.

This chain joins TRBV7-2 and TRBJ2-5; no clear D. The CDR3 runs to 14 residues. Germline-derived CDR1 and CDR2 are SGHTA and FQGNSA. V gave up 5 bases and J gave up 4 bases, with 14 bases separating them. CDR3 bases: TGTGCCAGCAGCCACAGCCCTGGGCGAGAGACCCAGTACTTC. This sequence encodes CASSHSPGRETQYF.

This clonotype came up a few times. The chain joins TRBV13 to TRBJ2-3; 8 bases align to TRBD2. The CDR3 extends over 15 amino acids. Germline lookup yields CDR1 PRHDT and CDR2 FYEKMQ (reference sequence). The V gene end was trimmed by 5 bases and the J gene end by 1 base; junction bases not matched to a gene: 5. The CDR3 reads CASSRGGLGTDTQYF. The CDR3 nucleotides read TGTGCCAGCAGCCGGGGGGGCCTTGGCACAGATACGCAGTATTTT.

The V and J genes are TRBV10-3 and TRBJ1-1; D not certain. The CDR3 contains 12 residues. V lost 11 bases to trimming and J lost 5 bases, with 15 bases between them. In germline, CDR1 is ENHRY, CDR2 SYGVKD. CDR3 region: CAFSEGGTEAFF. CDR3 nucleotides: TGTGCCTTTTCGGAGGGTGGGACTGAAGCTTTCTTT.

In this sample, this clonotype turned up many times. The rearrangement joins TRBV27 to TRBJ2-7; 7 positions agree with TRBD1. CDR1 is MNHEY and CDR2 is SMNVEV in the germline V gene (reference sequence). This CDR3 is built from 13 residues. The junction had 3 bases not matched to a gene; V was cut back by 5 bases and J by 2 bases. The CDR3, as DNA: TGTGCCAGCAGTGCAGGGACAGCCTACGAGCAGTACTTC. Encoded protein: CASSAGTAYEQYF.

The chain combines TRBV12-3 or TRBV12-4 with TRBJ2-2; TRBD1 matches at 7 bases. The CDR3 covers 18 residues. The V gene end was trimmed by 7 bases and the J gene end by 0 bases; junction bases not matched to a gene: 14. The chain's CDR3 is CASTYTLGDRPNTGELFF. CDR3 bases: TGTGCCAGCACCTACACCCTGGGGGACAGACCGAACACCGGGGAGCTGTTTTTT.

This clonotype has more than one count but fewer than ten. The chain combines TRBV6-5 with TRBJ2-2, with 11 positions matching TRBD2. J gave up 6 bases and V 0 bases, and 9 bases lay outside the gene matches. There are 18 residues in the CDR3. The germline gives CDR1 MNHEY, CDR2 SVGAGI. CDR3 residues: CASSYSWPGTSGSGELFF. Written as DNA, the CDR3 is TGTGCCAGCAGTTACTCGTGGCCCGGGACTAGCGGCTCCGGGGAGCTGTTTTTT.

This clonotype was observed at least ten times. The chain employs TRBV4-2 and TRBJ2-2, with 8 bases lining up with TRBD2. Germline V lookup: CDR1 LGHNA, CDR2 YNFKEQ. The CDR3 extends over 15 amino acids. J lost 0 bases, V lost 5 bases, and 2 bases had no gene match. The CDR3 region has the DNA TGTGCCAGCAGCAGCGGGGGAGCGAACACCGGGGAGCTGTTTTTT. As protein: CASSSGGANTGELFF.

This clonotype was seen a handful of times. The rearrangement links TRBV24-1 to TRBJ2-5, with D possibly TRBD2 on 6 matching bases. Germline V CDR1 and CDR2: KGHDR, SFDVKD. This CDR3 has 17 amino acids. V was shortened by 2 bases and J by 5 bases, with 20 bases between the two germline ends. CDR3 protein: CATSDSRDGGPKETQYF. The CDR3 DNA follows: TGTGCCACCAGTGATTCCCGGGACGGGGGTCCAAAGGAGACCCAGTACTTC.

J is TRBJ1-6 and V is TRBV27; D is undetermined. V lost 8 bases and J 0 bases, leaving 11 bases between the germline ends. This CDR3 comprises 15 residues. Germline values: CDR1 MNHEY, CDR2 SMNVEV (reference sequence). As DNA, the CDR3 is TGTGCCAGCCGAGACGGGAGCTCCTATAATTCACCCCTCCACTTT. This gives the protein CASRDGSSYNSPLHF.

The chain is built from TRBV16 and TRBJ1-6; the D is unclear. Trimming shortened V by 2 bases and J by 0 bases, and 5 bases separated the two germline ends. The CDR3 length is 15 residues. CDR1 is KGHSY and CDR2 is FQNENV in the germline V gene. Here the CDR3 reads CASSQPGSYNSPLHF. CDR3 nucleotide sequence: TGTGCCAGCAGCCAACCAGGCTCCTATAATTCACCCCTCCACTTT.

This clonotype was recorded once. V usage is TRBV15 and J usage is TRBJ2-3, with D perhaps matching TRBD1 (5 bases). CDR3 size: 17 residues. V dropped 5 bases and J dropped 0 bases, with 18 bases sitting between them. From germline, CDR1 is LNHNV and CDR2 YYDKDF (reference sequence). CDR3 bases: TGTGCCACCAGCGATGACGACAGAGCTTCTAGCACAGATACGCAGTATTTT. It codes for CATSDDDRASSTDTQYF.

This clonotype turned up a few times. The chain employs TRBV15 and TRBJ2-1; the D gene is possibly TRBD1 (6 bases). Trimming took off 0 bases at V and 4 bases at J, with 10 bases between the two ends. This CDR3 is 15 amino acids long. In germline, CDR1 is LNHNV, CDR2 YYDKDF (reference sequence). In DNA form, the CDR3 reads TGTGCCACCAGCAGAGAGGGGGCGCGGTACAATGAGCAGTTCTTC. Its protein product is CATSREGARYNEQFF.

The J gene is TRBJ1-2, the V gene TRBV5-1; 11 bases are shared with TRBD1. The CDR3 contains 17 residues. V shed 0 bases, J shed 1 base, and the junction held 5 bases outside the gene matches. CDR1 and CDR2 from the germline V gene are SGHRS and YFSETQ. CDR3 coding DNA: TGCGCCAGCAGCTTGGCTGGCGGGACAGGGGGTAACTATGGCTACACCTTC. Translation gives CASSLAGGTGGNYGYTF.

Turning to this clonotype: Just one base apart from a much larger clone, this may be a read error. The chain has TRBV29-1 and TRBJ2-1; possibly TRBD1 for D (6 bases). The CDR3 loop spans 11 amino acids. V was shortened by 4 bases and J by 10 bases, with 11 bases between the two germline ends. Germline CDR1 reads SQVTM; CDR2 reads ANQGSEA. The CDR3 is CSVGSDSEQFF. The DNA of the CDR3 is TGCAGCGTTGGGTCGGACAGCGAGCAGTTCTTC.

The V call is TRBV30, the J call TRBJ2-3; D unresolved. V dropped 2 bases and J dropped 2 bases, with 8 bases sitting between them. The CDR3 covers 13 residues. Germline CDR1 GTSNPN, CDR2 SVGIG (reference sequence). CDR3 residues: CAWSLVNTDTQYF. The CDR3 DNA is TGTGCCTGGAGTCTGGTAAACACAGATACGCAGTATTTT.